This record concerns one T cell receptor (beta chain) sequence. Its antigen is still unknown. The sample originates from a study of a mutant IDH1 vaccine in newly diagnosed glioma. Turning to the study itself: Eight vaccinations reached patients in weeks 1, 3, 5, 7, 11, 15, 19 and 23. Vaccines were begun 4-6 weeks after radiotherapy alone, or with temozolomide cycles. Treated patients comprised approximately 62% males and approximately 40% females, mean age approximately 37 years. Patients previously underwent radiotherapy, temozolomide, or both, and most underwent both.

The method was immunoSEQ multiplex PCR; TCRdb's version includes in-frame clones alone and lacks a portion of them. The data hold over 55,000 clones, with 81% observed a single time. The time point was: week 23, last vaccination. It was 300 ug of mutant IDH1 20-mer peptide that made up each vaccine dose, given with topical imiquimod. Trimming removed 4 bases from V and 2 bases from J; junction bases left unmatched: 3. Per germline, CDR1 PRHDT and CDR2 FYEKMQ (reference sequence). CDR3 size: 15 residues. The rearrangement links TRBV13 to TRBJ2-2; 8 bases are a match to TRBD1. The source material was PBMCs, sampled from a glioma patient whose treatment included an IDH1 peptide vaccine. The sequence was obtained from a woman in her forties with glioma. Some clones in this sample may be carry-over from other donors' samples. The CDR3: CASSSTGVNTGELFF. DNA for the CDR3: TGTGCCAGCAGCTCGACAGGGGTCAACACCGGGGAGCTGTTTTTT. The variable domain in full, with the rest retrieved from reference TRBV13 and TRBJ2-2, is AAGVIQSPRHLIKEKRETATLKCYPIPRHDTVYWYQQGPGQDPQFLISFYEKMQSDKGSIPDRFSAQQFSDYHSELNMSSLELGDSALYFCASSSTGVNTGELFFGEGSRLTVL.